This T cell receptor beta chain was captured by sequencing in a study of cytomegalovirus exposure and HLA in healthy donors (dated by TCRdb to about 2017). Notes on the research overall: According to an earlier analysis of 550 to 750 of the donors, about 170 million T cells yielded 120 million or so unique TCR beta sequences and more than 250 Gb of sequence data. To study patterns of TCR occurrence, a later analysis re-analyzed previously published TCR beta repertoires from more than 550 donors and added high-resolution HLA genotyping. In a later genetic analysis, genome-wide SNP genotypes for about three fifths of the roughly 670 donors were used, and that subset was treated as a discovery cohort. Besides the first cohort of 500 to 700 subjects, a separate validation cohort made up of over a hundred different subjects was used. Of the roughly 410 genotyped donors, 75% to 85% were placed in the genetic ancestry cluster associated with self-reported Caucasian donors. Several DR-DQ haplotypes were treated as single units for association and clustering because of strong linkage in the cohort. Donor age, sex, ethnicity and CMV serostatus were collected together with the repertoire data. Using immunosequencing, the study profiled T cell repertoires from fewer than 850 subjects and related those repertoires to cytomegalovirus serostatus. HLA typing included class I and class II loci at four-digit resolution. Typing coverage differed by locus: A, B, C, DRB1 and DQB1 were typed in roughly 629-630 donors, DQA1 in roughly 500, DPA1 in around 580, and DPB1 in around 490. An earlier analysis of approximately 630 of the donors applied high-throughput TCR beta sequencing to assess whether each TCR beta V gene segment acted as functional or pseudogenic. All discovery cohort repertoires had been generated on a single sequencing platform. Rather than using new phenotypic data, the later analysis identified candidate immune exposures from TCR beta sequences and from how often those sequences occurred across donors. An early release that covered 640 HLA-typed donors contained approximately 300 gigabases of sequencing data and 70 million to 100 million unique TCR sequences. Among 300 to 450 genotyped donors of the cohort, an average of about 240,000 unique TCR beta nucleotide sequences were sequenced per donor, roughly 18% of them non-productive. The study aimed to test whether cataloging public T cell receptors could reveal signatures of past pathogen exposure. To predict cytomegalovirus infection status, the study combined high-throughput TCR immunosequencing, statistical association of individual TCRs with disease status, and machine learning. Points the paper makes about the study in general: Compared with equally common non-associated chains, HLA-associated TCR beta chains in a later analysis were more clonally expanded and had lower generation probabilities. The classifier was reported to diagnose cytomegalovirus status with high specificity and sensitivity in both the original and validation cohorts. This cohort had only TCR beta chains sequenced, and the lack of alpha or paired-chain data limited which features could be detected. Immune exposure information for the cohort was limited to CMV serostatus. Assigning TCR associations to individual alleles was difficult when HLA alleles, especially DR and DQ, strongly co-occurred. Because counts were too low, about 15 rarely observed V segments, including chromosome 9 orphons, were left out of the earlier analysis of 587 of the donors. In an earlier analysis of approximately 590 of the donors, most TCR beta V segments appeared in productive rearrangements about 87% or about 30% of the time, broadly matching IMGT annotations. A later analysis reported that several top co-occurrence clusters appeared linked to parvovirus B19, influenza, CMV and Epstein-Barr virus. Compared with the approximately 710-donor mean, donors in an Asian-associated ancestry cluster had fewer N-insertions in productive TCRs, according to a later genetic analysis. While some public TCRs were present in many individuals, most TCR sequences turned up only very rarely across donors. Because HLA typing was unavailable for some donors at each locus, only the typed subset was used in association tests. According to the authors, the approach could potentially be generalized to other disease states and immunological phenotypes. Presence/absence analyses assumed roughly uniform sequencing depth across donors, an assumption that may not hold. Correlated functional status among segregating V segments might be attributable to linkage disequilibrium, but an unknown experimental factor could not be ruled out. A further reported finding was that TCR beta sequences accurately predicted the HLA-A and HLA-B alleles for most subjects in the first cohort. At a false discovery rate of 0.05, a later analysis linked under 20,000 TCR beta sequences to specific HLA alleles. A later analysis found that TCR association rates varied across HLA loci, with DRB1 alleles showing the most associated TCRs and HLA-C alleles the fewest. Most CMV-associated TCR beta chains appeared to be HLA-restricted in a later analysis, and the HLA associations seemed to be driven largely by CMV exposure. The sequencing pipeline was judged likely to have produced a cluster of highly shared sequence variants as a technical artifact. Because the 87-base-pair reads could not distinguish some IMGT-functional V segments, including TRBV6-2 and TRBV6-3, those segments were excluded. An association between a missense DCLRE1C variant and V-gene and J-gene trimming of TCR beta chains was found in a later genetic analysis and replicated in an independent cohort. A total of roughly 160 TCR beta chains were listed by the study as associated with cytomegalovirus. A few of the identified cytomegalovirus-associated TCR beta chains were confirmed in vitro to be specific for cytomegalovirus antigens.

The cohort was made up of 500 to 850 healthy bone marrow donors. All cohort members were sampled while nominally healthy, although unrecorded immune exposures were likely present. The donor was CMV seropositive and belonged to the group of around 300 seropositive cohort members. Every donor gave a peripheral blood sample, and the peripheral blood mononuclear cells from that sample were used for TCR beta sequencing. The Qiagen DNeasy Blood Extraction Kit was used to extract genomic DNA from the blood cell samples. The library was obtained by the immunoSEQ multiplex PCR assay. A mixture of 60 forward primers for TCR Vbeta segments and 13 reverse primers for TCR Jbeta segments was used in the multiplex PCR. A multiplex PCR assay on genomic DNA amplified the CDR3 region of rearranged TCR beta genes. The amplified TCR beta libraries were sequenced on the Illumina HiSeq System as 87-base-pair reads. Turning to the authors' computational methods: In a later analysis, 80 million or so unique TCR beta chains were counted across the roughly 700 repertoires, and roughly 9.9 million of these chains were shared by at least two donors. Raw reads were error-corrected and collapsed into unique sequences by a nearest-neighbor algorithm in which closely related sequences were merged to remove PCR and sequencing errors. V, D and J gene segments were assigned by aligning CDR3 sequences to IMGT reference sequences. For a sequence to be retained, a match of at least six nucleotides to both a V gene segment and a J gene segment was required. Rearrangements were classified as productive when the CDR3 lacked stop codons and remained in frame with V and J, and all other rearrangements were classified as non-productive. CDR3 was defined according to IMGT convention as the region running from the second conserved V-encoded cysteine to the conserved J-encoded phenylalanine. Sequences without an unambiguous match to a single V gene segment were excluded from the earlier analysis of approximately 600 of the donors. In an earlier analysis of 450 to 750 of the donors, a V segment was called functional when productive rearrangements were above 56.7%, and segregating when the standard deviation between donors exceeded 5%. A statistical classification framework was built for diagnosing cytomegalovirus status from the catalog of TCR beta chain sequences. In a later analysis, TCR nucleotide sequences were compared against IMGT/GENE-DB human TR gene sequences so that V and J genes could be assigned. The TCRdist pipeline was used in a later analysis to assign CDR3 sequences and most-parsimonious VDJ recombination scenarios. In a later analysis, every TCR beta chain was defined by the combination of its CDR3 amino acid sequence and its V-gene family, and reads without a unique V-gene family were dropped. To address suspected cross-contamination and a sequencing artifact, a later analysis removed roughly 640 highly shared, low-generation-probability nucleotide sequences. A later analysis calculated a clonal expansion index for each public chain from normalized within-repertoire ranks of inferred template counts. In a later analysis, generation probabilities were computed with a VDJ recombination model fitted to out-of-frame rearrangements, and the resulting probabilities were checked against IGoR. Hypergeometric tests were used in a later analysis to score TCR-TCR, TCR-HLA and TCR-CMV co-occurrence, with a repertoire-size bias correction applied to the TCR pairs. In a later analysis, false discovery rates were estimated by permuting HLA or CMV assignments 20 times. In a later analysis, co-occurring TCRs were grouped using DBSCAN, with TCRdist sequence similarity added in when clustering inside HLA-allele-positive subsets. Repertoires with fewer than 30,000 or more than 120,000 public chains were left out of co-occurrence clustering, as were about five repertoires with anomalous nucleotide sharing. In TCRdb, the immuneACCESS table is reduced to in-frame sequences with V and J assigned. These tables do not hold every clone; where another copy was compared, an unresolved V gene accounts for under half, and the others remain unexplained. V and J calls and clone size are those listed in that table; D and trimming were worked out from the DNA. Across this sample there are roughly 150,000 clones, with 68% seen only once. About 10% of the sample comes from the top ten.

CDR1 and CDR2 (SGHNT, YYREEE) derive from the germline V gene (reference sequence). Its CDR3 holds 13 amino acids, cysteine through phenylalanine. The read is trimmed to its CDR3 DNA, 39 bases read in frame from base 1. The junction carries 8 bases between V and J, which are trimmed by 3 bases and 1 base respectively. A word on this clone: It lacks a known antigen. No per-base quality is available; no much larger clone lies one base away.

This chain joins TRBV5-4 to TRBJ2-7; TRBD2 is a possible D gene, resting on 5 matching bases. This receptor was obtained from a man younger than 40 in good health and CMV-seropositive. The sequencing input was PBMCs. The DNA reads as follows: TGTGCCAGCAGCTACCGGGGATCCTACGAGCAGTACTTC. Translation gives CASSYRGSYEQYF.